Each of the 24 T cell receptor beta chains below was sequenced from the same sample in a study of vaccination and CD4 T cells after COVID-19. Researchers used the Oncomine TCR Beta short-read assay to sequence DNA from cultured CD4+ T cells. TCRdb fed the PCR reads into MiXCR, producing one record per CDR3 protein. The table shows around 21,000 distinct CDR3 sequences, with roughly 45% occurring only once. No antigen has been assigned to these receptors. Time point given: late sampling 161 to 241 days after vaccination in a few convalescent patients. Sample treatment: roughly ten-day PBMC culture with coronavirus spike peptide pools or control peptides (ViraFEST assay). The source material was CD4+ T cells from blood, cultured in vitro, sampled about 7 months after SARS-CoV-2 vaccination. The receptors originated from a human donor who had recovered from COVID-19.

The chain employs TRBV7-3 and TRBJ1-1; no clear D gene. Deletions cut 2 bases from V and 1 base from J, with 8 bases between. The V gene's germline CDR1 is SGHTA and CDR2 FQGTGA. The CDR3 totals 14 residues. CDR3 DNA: TGTGCCAGCAGCTTAGACCCCCAGAACACTGAAGCTTTCTTT. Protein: CASSLDPQNTEAFF.

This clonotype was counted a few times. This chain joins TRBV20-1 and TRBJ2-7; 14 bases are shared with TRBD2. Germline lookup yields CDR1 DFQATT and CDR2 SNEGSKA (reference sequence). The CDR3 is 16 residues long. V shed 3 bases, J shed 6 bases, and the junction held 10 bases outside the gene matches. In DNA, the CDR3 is TGCAGTGCTAGTTTGGTCCAGACTAGCGGGAGGGGCGAGCAGTACTTC. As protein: CSASLVQTSGRGEQYF.

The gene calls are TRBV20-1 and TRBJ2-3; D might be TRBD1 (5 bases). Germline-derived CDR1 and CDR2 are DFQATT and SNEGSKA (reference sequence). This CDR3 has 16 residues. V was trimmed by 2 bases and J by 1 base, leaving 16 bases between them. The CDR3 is CSARLQRGLRTDTQYF. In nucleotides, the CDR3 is TGCAGTGCTAGACTCCAAAGGGGTTTACGCACAGATACGCAGTATTTT.

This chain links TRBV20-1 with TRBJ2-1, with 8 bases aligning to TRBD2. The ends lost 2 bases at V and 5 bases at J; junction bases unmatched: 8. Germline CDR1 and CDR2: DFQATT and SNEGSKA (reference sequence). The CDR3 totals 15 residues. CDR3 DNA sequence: TGCAGTGCTAGAAAGGGTACTAGCGGAAACAATGAGCAGTTCTTC. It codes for CSARKGTSGNNEQFF.

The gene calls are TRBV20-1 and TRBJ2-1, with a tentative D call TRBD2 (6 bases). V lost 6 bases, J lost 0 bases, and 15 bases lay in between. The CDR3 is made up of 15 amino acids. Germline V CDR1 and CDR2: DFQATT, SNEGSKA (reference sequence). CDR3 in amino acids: CSARPPGVSYNEQFF. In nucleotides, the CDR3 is TGCAGTGCCCGCCCCCCGGGAGTCTCCTACAATGAGCAGTTCTTC.

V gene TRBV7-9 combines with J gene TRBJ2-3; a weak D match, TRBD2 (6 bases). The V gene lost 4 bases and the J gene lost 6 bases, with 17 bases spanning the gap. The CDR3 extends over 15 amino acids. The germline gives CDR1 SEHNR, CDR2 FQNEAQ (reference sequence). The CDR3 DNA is TGTGCCAGCAGCTCTGCCACGCCGGCGGGGGATACGCAGTATTTT. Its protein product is CASSSATPAGDTQYF.

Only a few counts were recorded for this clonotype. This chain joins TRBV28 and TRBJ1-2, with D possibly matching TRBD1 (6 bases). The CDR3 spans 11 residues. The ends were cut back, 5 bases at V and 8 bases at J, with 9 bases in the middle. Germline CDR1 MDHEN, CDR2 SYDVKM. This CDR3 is CASSRTVGYTF. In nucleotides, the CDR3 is TGTGCCAGCAGTCGGACAGTAGGCTACACCTTC.

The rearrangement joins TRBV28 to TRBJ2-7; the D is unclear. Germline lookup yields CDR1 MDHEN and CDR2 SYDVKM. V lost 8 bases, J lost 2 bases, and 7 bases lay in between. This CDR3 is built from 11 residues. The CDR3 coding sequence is TGTGCCAGCCACACTACCTACGAGCAGTACTTC. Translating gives CASHTTYEQYF.

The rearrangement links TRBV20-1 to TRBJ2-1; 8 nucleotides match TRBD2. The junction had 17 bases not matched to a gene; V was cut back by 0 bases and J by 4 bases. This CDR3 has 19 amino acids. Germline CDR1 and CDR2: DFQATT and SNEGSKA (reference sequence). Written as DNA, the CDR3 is TGCAGTGCTAGAGATCGTTTCAGGGTTACTAGCGGCCGATACAATGAGCAGTTCTTC. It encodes CSARDRFRVTSGRYNEQFF.

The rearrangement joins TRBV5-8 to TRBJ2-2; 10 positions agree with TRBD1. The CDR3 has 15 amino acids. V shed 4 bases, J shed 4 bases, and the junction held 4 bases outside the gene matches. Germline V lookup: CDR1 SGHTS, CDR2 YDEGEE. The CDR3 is CASSPGQGFTGELFF. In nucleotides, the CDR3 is TGTGCCAGCAGCCCGGGACAGGGGTTCACCGGGGAGCTGTTTTTT.

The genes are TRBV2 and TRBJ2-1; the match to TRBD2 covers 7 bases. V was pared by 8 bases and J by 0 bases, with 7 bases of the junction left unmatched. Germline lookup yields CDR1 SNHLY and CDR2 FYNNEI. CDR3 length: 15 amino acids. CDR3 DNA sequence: TGTGCCAGCGCGGACGGCGGGAGCTCCTACAATGAGCAGTTCTTC. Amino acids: CASADGGSSYNEQFF.

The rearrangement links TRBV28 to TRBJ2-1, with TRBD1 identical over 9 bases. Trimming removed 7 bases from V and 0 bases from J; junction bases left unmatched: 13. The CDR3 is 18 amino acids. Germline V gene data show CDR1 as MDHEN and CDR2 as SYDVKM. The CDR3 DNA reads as TGTGCCAGCACAACAGGGGGCCCACGAGCGGGCTCCTACAATGAGCAGTTCTTC. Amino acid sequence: CASTTGGPRAGSYNEQFF.

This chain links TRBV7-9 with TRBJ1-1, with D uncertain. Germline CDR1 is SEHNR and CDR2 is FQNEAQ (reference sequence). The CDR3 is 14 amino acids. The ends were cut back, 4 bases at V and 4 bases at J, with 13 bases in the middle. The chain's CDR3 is CASSSTGRSTEAFF. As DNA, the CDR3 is TGTGCCAGCAGCTCGACGGGGAGGAGCACTGAAGCTTTCTTT.

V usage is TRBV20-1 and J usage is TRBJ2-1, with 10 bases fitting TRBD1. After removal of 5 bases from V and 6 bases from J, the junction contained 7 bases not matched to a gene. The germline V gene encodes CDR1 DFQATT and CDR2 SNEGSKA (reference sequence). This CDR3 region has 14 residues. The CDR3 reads CSALRDRGINEQFF. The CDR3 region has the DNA TGCAGTGCTCTCCGGGACAGGGGCATCAATGAGCAGTTCTTC.

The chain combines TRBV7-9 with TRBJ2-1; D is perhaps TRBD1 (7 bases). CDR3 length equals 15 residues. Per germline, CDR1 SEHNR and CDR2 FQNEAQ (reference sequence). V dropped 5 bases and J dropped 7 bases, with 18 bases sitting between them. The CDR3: CASSRYPTGRNEQFF. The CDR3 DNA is TGTGCCAGCAGCCGATACCCGACAGGGAGGAATGAGCAGTTCTTC.

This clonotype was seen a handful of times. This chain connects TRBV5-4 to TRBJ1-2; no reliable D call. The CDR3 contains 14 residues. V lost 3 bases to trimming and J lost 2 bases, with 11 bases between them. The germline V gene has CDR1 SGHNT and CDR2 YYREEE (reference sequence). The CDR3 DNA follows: TGTGCCAGCAGCTCACCTCGGCGCAACTATGGCTACACCTTC. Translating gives CASSSPRRNYGYTF. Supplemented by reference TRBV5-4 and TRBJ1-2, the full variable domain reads ETGVTQSPTHLIKTRGQQVTLRCSSQSGHNTVSWYQQALGQGPQFIFQYYREEENGRGNFPPRFSGLQFPNYSSELNVNALELDDSALYLCASSSPRRNYGYTFGSGTRLTVV.

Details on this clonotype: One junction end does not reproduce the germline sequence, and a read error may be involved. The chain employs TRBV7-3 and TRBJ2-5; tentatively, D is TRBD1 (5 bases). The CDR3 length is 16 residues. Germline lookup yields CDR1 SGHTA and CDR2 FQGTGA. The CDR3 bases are TGTGCCGGCAGCTCCCTCATCAGGGCTAAGACGGAGACCCAGTACTTC. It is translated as CAGSSLIRAKTETQYF.

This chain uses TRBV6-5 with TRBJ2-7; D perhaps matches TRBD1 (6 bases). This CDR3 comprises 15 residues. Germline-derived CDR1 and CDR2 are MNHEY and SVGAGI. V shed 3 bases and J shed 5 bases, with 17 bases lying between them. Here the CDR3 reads CASSYRAGVLDEQYF. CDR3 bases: TGTGCCAGCAGTTATCGCGCAGGGGTGCTCGACGAGCAGTACTTC.

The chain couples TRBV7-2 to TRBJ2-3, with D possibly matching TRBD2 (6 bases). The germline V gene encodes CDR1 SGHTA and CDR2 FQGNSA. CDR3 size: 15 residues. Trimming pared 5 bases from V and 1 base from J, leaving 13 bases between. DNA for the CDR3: TGTGCCAGCAGCGGACCGGGACTCGGCACAGATACGCAGTATTTT. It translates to CASSGPGLGTDTQYF. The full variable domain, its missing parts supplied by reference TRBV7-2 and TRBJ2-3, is GAGVSQSPSNKVTEKGKDVELRCDPISGHTALYWYRQSLGQGLEFLIYFQGNSAPDKSGLPSDRFSAERTGGSVSTLTIQRTQQEDSAVYLCASSGPGLGTDTQYFGPGTRLTVL.

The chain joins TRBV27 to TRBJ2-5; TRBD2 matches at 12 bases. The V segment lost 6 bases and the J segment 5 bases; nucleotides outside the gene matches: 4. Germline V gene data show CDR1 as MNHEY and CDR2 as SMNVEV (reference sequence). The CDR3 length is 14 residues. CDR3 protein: CASRRTSGTETQYF. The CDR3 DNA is TGTGCCAGCAGGAGGACTAGCGGGACGGAGACCCAGTACTTC.

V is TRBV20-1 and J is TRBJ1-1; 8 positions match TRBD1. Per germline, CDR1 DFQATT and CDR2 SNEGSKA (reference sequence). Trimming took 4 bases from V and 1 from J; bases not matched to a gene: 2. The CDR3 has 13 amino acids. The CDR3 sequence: CSATGTGNTEAFF. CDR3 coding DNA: TGCAGTGCTACCGGGACAGGGAACACTGAAGCTTTCTTT.

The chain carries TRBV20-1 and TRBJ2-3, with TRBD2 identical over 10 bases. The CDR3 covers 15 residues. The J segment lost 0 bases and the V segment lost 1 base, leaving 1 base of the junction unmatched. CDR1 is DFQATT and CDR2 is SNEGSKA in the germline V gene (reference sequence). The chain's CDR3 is CSARVSGGSTDTQYF. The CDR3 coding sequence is TGCAGTGCTAGAGTTAGCGGGGGGAGCACAGATACGCAGTATTTT.

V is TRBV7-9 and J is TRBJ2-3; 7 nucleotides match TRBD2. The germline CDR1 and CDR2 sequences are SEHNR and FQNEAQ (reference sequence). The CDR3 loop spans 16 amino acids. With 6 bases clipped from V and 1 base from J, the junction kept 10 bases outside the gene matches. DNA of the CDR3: TGTGCCAGCAGTTCGCCTAGCGGCCTCCGCACAGATACGCAGTATTTT. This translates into CASSSPSGLRTDTQYF.

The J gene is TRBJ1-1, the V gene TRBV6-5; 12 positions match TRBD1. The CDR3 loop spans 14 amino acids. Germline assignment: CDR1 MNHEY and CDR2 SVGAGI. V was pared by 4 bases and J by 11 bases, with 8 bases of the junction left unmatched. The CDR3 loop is CASSFPGQGASAFF. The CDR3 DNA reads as TGTGCCAGCAGTTTCCCGGGACAGGGGGCGTCGGCTTTCTTT.